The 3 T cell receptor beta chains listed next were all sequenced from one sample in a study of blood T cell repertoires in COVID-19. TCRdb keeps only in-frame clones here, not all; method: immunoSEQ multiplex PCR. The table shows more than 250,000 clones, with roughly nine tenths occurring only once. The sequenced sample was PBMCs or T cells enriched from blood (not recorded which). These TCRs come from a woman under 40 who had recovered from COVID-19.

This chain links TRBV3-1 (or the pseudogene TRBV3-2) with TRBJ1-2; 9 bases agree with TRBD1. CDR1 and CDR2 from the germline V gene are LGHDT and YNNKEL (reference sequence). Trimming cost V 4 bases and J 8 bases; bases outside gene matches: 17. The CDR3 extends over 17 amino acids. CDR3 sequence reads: CASSRFKVRDRAQGYTF. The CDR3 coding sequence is TGTGCCAGCAGCCGCTTCAAAGTGAGGGACAGGGCTCAAGGCTACACCTTC.

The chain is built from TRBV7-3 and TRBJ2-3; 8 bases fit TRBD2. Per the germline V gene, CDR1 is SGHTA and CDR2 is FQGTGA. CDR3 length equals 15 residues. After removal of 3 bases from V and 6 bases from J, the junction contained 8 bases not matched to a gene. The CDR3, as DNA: TGTGCCAGCAGCTTTAGACTAGCGCATGTGGATACGCAGTATTTT. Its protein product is CASSFRLAHVDTQYF.

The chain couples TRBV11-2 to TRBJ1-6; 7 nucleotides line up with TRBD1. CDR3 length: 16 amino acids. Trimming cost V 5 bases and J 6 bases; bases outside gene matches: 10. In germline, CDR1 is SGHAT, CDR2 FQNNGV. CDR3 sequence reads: CASSRGGPLANSPLHF. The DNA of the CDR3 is TGTGCCAGCAGCAGAGGGGGCCCACTTGCTAATTCACCCCTCCACTTT. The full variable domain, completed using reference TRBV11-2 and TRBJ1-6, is EAGVAQSPRYKIIEKRQSVAFWCNPISGHATLYWYQQILGQGPKLLIQFQNNGVVDDSQLPKDRFSAERLKGVDSTLKIQPAKLEDSAVYLCASSRGGPLANSPLHFGNGTRLTVT.